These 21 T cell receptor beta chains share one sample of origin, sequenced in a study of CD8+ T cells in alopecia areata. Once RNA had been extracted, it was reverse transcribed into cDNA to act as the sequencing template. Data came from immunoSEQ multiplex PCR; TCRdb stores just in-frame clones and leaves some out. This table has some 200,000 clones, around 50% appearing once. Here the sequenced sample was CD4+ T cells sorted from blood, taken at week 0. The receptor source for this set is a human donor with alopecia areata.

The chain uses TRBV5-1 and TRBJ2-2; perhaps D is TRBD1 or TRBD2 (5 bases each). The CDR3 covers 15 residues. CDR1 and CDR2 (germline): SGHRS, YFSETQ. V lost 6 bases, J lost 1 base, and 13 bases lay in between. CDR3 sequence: CASTIQDWNTGELFF. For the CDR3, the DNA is TGCGCCAGCACCATACAGGACTGGAACACCGGGGAGCTGTTTTTT.

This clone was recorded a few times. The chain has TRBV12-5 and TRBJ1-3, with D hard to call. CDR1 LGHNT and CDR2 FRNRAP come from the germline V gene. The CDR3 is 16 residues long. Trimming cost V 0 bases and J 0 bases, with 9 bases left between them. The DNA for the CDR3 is TGTGCTAGTGGTTTGGTTGCAGGAGCCTCTGGAAACACCATATATTTT. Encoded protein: CASGLVAGASGNTIYF.

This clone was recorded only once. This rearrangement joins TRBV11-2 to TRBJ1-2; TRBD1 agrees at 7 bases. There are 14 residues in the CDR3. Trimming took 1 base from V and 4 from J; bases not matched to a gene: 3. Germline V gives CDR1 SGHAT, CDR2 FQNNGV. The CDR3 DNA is TGTGCCAGCAGCTTAGGAGGGGGCGGCTATGGCTACACCTTC. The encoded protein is CASSLGGGGYGYTF.

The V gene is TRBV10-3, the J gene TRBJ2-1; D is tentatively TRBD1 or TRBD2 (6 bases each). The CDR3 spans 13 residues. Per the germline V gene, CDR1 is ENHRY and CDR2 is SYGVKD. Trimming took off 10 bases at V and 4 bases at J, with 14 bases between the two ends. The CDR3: CASGGDTYNEQFF. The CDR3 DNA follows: TGTGCCAGCGGCGGGGACACATACAATGAGCAGTTCTTC.

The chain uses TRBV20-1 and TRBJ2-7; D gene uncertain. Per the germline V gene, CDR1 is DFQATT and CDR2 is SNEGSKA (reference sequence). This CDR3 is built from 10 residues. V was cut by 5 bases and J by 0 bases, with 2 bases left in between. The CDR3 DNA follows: TGCAGTGCTGGCTCCTACGAGCAGTACTTC. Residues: CSAGSYEQYF.

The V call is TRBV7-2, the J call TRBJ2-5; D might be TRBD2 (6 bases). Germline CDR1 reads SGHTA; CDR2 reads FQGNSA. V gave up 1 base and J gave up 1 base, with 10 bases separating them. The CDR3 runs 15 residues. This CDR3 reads CASSLGGDFQETQYF. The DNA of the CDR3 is TGTGCCAGCAGCTTAGGCGGGGATTTCCAAGAGACCCAGTACTTC.

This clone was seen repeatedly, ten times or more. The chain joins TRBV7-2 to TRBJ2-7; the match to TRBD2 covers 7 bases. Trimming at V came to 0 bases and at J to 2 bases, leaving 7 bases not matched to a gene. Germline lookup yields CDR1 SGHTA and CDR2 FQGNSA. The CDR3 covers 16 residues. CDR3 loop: CASSLASGGGPYEQYF. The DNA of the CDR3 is TGTGCCAGCAGCTTAGCGTCCGGGGGAGGGCCCTACGAGCAGTACTTC.

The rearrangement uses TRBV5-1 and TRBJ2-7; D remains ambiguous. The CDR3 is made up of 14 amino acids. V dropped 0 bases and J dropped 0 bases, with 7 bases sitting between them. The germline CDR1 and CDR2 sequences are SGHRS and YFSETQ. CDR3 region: CASSLEPFSYEQYF. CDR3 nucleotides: TGCGCCAGCAGCTTGGAACCCTTCTCCTACGAGCAGTACTTC.

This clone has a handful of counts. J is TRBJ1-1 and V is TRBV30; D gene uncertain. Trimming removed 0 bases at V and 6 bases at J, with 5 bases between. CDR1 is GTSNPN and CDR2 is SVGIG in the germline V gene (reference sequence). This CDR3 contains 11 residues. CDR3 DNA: TGTGCCTGGAGTGTATTCGCTGAAGCTTTCTTT. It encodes CAWSVFAEAFF. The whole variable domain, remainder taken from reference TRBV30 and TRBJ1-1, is SQTIHQWPATLVQPVGSPLSLECTVEGTSNPNLYWYRQAAGRGLQLLFYSVGIGQISSEVPQNLSASRPQDRQFILSSKKLLLSDSGFYLCAWSVFAEAFFGQGTRLTVV.

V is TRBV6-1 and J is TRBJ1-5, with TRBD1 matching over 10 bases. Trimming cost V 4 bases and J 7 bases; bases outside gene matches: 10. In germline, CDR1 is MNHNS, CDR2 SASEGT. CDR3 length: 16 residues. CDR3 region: CASSVSWDRGSQPQHF. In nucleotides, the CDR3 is TGTGCCAGCAGTGTTTCGTGGGACAGGGGATCGCAGCCCCAGCATTTT.

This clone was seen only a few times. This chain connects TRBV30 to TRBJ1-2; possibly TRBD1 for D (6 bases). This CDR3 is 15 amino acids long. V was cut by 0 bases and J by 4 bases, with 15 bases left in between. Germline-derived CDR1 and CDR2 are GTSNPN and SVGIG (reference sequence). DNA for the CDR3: TGTGCCTGGAGTGTACAGTCAGGGGCAAGCTATGGCTACACCTTC. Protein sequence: CAWSVQSGASYGYTF.

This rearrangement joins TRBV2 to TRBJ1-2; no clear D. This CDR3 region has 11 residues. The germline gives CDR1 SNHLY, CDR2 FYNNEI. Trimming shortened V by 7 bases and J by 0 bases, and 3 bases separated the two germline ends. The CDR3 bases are TGTGCCAGCACAGCTAACTATGGCTACACCTTC. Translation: CASTANYGYTF.

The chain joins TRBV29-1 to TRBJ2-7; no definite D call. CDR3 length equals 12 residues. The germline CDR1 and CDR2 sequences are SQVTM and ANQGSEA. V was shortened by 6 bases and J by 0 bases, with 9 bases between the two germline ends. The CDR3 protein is CSVLRSSYEQYF. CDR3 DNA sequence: TGCAGCGTCCTGCGGAGCTCCTACGAGCAGTACTTC.

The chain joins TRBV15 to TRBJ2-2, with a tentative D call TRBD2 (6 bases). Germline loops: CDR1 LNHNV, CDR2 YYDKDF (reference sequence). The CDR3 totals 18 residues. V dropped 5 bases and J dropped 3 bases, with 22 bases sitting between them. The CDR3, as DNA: TGTGCCACCAGCGGCCCCTTTAGGTGGGGGGAGGACACCGGGGAGCTGTTTTTT. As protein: CATSGPFRWGEDTGELFF.

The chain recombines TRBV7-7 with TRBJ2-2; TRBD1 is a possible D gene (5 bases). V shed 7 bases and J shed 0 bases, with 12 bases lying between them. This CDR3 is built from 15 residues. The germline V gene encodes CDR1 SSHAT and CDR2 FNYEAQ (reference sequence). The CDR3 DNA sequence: TGTGCCAGCACCCTAGGGGAATCGAACACCGGGGAGCTGTTTTTT. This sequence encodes CASTLGESNTGELFF.

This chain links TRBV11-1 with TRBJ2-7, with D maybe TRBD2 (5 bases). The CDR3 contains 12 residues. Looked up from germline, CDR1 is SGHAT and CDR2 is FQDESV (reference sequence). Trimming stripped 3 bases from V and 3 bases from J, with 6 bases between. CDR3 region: CASSFRGYEQYF. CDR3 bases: TGTGCCAGCAGCTTTCGGGGCTACGAGCAGTACTTC. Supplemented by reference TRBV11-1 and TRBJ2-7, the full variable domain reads EAEVAQSPRYKITEKSQAVAFWCDPISGHATLYWYRQILGQGPELLVQFQDESVVDDSQLPKDRFSAERLKGVDSTLKIQPAELGDSAMYLCASSFRGYEQYFGPGTRLTVT.

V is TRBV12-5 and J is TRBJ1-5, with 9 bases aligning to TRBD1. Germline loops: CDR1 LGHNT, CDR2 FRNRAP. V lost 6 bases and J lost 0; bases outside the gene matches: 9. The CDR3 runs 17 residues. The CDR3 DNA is TGTGCTAGTGGCACCGGGACAGGGTATTATAGCAATCAGCCCCAGCATTTT. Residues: CASGTGTGYYSNQPQHF. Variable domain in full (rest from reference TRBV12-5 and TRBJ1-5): DARVTQTPRHKVTEMGQEVTMRCQPILGHNTVFWYRQTMMQGLELLAYFRNRAPLDDSGMPKDRFSAEMPDATLATLKIQPSEPRDSAVYFCASGTGTGYYSNQPQHFGDGTRLSIL.

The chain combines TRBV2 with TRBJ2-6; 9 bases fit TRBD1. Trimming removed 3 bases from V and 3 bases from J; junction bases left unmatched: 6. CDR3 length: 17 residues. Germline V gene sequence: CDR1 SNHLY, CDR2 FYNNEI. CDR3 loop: CASSESQGAGGANVLTF. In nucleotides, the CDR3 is TGTGCCAGCAGTGAGTCACAGGGGGCCGGTGGGGCCAACGTCCTGACTTTC.

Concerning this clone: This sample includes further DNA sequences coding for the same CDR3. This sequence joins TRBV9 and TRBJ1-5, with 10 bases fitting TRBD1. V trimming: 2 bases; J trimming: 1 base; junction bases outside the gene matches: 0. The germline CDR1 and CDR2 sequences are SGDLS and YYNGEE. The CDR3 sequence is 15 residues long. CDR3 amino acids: CASSVGQGSNQPQHF. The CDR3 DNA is TGTGCCAGCAGCGTGGGACAGGGGAGCAATCAGCCCCAGCATTTT. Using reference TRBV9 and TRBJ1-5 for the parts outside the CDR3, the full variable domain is DSGVTQTPKHLITATGQRVTLRCSPRSGDLSVYWYQQSLDQGLQFLIQYYNGEERAKGNILERFSAQQFPDLHSELNLSSLELGDSALYFCASSVGQGSNQPQHFGDGTRLSIL.

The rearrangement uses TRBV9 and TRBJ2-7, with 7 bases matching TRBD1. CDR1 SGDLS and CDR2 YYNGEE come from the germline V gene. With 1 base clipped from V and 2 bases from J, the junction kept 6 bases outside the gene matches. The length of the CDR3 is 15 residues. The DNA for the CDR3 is TGTGCCAGCAGCGTACAGGAAGGGGGCCCCTACGAGCAGTACTTC. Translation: CASSVQEGGPYEQYF.

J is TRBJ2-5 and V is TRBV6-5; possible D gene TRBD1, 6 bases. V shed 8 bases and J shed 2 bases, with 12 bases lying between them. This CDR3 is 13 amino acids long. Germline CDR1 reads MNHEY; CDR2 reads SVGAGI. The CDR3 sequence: CASRRTAQETQYF. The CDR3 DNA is TGTGCCAGCCGAAGGACAGCACAAGAGACCCAGTACTTC.